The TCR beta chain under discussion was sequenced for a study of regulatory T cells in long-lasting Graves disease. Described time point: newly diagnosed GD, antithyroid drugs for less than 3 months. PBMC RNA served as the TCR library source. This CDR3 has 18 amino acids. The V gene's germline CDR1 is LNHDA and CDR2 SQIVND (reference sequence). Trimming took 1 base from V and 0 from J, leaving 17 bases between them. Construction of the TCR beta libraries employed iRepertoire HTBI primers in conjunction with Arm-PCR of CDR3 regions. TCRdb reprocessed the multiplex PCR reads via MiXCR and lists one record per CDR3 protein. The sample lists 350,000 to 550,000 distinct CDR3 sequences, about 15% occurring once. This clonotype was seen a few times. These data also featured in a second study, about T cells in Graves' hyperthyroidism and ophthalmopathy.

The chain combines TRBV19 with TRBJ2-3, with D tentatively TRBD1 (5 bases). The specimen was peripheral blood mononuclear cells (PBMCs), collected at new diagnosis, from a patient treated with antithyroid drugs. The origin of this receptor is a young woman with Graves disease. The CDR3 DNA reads TGTGCCAGTAGTATAGGGGGCGGACGGCCGCTCAGCACAGATACGCAGTATTTT. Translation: CASSIGGGRPLSTDTQYF.